This TCR beta chain was documented in a study of early T cells in non-severe SARS-CoV-2 infection. About the study: Chains stayed unpaired after sequencing of bulk RNA from unsorted whole blood.

Individual cDNA molecules received unique molecular identifiers during library preparation. TCRdb reanalysed the 5' RACE reads using MiXCR and keeps one entry per CDR3 protein. Altogether 70,000 to 95,000 distinct CDR3 sequences are present, roughly 12% being singletons, with the ten largest covering 4.7%. This CDR3 spans 18 amino acids. J gave up 9 bases and V 4 bases, and 24 bases lay outside the gene matches. Germline CDR1 and CDR2: DFQATT and SNEGSKA (reference sequence). Study-level points and caveats: A preference for anti-spike CD8 responses marked VDJdb matching, which missed private and CD4 specificities.

This clonotype has a count of ten or more. Its specificity is not known. The material sequenced was whole blood. The TCR comes from an adult who was a healthcare worker with PCR-confirmed SARS-CoV-2 infection or an uninfected control (not recorded which). The rearrangement links TRBV20-1 to TRBJ2-3, with 8 positions matching TRBD2. The CDR3 spells CSAISTTSLAGGGGTQYF. DNA of the CDR3: TGCAGTGCTATATCCACTACGAGCCTAGCGGGTGGAGGTGGGACGCAGTATTTT.